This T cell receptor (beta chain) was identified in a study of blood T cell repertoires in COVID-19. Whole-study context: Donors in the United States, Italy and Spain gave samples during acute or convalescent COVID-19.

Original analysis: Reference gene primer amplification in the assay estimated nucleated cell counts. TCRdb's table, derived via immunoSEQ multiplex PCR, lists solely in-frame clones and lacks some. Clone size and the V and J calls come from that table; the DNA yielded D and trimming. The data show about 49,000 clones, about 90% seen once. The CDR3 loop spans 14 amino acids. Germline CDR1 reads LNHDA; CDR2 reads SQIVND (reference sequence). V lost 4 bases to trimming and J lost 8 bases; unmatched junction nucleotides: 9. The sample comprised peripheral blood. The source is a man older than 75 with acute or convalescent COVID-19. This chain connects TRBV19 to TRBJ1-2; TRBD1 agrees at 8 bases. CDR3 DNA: TGTGCCAGTAGTAAAGGACAGGGAACGGGCGGCTACACCTTC. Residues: CASSKGQGTGGYTF.